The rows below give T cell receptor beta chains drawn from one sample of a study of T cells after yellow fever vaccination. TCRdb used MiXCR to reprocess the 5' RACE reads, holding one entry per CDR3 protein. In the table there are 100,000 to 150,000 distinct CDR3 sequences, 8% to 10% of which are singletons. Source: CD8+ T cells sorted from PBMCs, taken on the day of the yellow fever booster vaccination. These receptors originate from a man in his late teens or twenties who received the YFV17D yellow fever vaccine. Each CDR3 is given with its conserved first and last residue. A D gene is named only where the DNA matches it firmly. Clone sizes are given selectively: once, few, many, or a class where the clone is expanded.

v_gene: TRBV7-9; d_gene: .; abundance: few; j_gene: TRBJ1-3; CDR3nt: TGTGCCAGCAGGCCCTCCGACAGGTCCGGAAACACCATATATTTT; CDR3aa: CASRPSDRSGNTIYF
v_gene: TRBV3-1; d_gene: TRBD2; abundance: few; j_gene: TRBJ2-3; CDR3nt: TGTGCCAGCAGCCGAGGACTAGCGGGAGACACAGATACGCAGTATTTT; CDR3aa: CASSRGLAGDTDTQYF
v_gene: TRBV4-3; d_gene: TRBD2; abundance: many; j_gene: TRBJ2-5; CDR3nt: TGCGCCAGCAGCCGGCGAGCGGGGGCCTTAGAGCCTGGGGAGACCCAGTACTTC; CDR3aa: CASSRRAGALEPGETQYF
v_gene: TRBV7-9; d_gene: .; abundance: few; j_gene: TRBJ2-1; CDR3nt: TGTGCCAGCAGCTCCTCAGGGGCCGGTGAGCAGTTCTTC; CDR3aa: CASSSSGAGEQFF
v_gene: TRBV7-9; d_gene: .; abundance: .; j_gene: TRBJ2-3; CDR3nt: TGTGCCAGCAGCTTAGAACTAGTAGCAGATACGCAGTATTTT; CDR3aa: CASSLELVADTQYF
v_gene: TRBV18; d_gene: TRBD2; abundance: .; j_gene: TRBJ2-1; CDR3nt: TGTGCCAGCTCACCTCCGCTAGCGGGGGGCGGTAATGAGCAGTTCTTC; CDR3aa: CASSPPLAGGGNEQFF
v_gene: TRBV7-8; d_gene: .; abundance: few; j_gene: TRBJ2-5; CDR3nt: TGTGCCAGCACCAAAACACAAGGGAGAAAGACCCAGTACTTC; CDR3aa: CASTKTQGRKTQYF
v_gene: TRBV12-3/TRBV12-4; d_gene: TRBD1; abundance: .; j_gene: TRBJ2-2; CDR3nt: TGTGCCAGCACCCAATACGACAGGGAGTACACCGGGGAGCTGTTTTTT; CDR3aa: CASTQYDREYTGELFF
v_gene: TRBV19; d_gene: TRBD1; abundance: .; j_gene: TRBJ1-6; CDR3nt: TGTGCCAGTAGTACGGACAGGGGTTACTCGGATAATTCACCCCTCCACTTT; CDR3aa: CASSTDRGYSDNSPLHF
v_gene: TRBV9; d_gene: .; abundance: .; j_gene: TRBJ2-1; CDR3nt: TGTGCCAGCAGTCCCGGTGGGGCCGACTACAATGAGCAGTTCTTC; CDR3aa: CASSPGGADYNEQFF
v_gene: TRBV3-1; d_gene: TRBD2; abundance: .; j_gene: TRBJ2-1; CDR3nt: TGTGCCAGCAGCCTCACTCGACTAGCGGCCAATGAGCAGTTCTTC; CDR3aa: CASSLTRLAANEQFF
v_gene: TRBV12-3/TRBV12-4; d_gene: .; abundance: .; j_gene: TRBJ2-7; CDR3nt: TGTGCCAGCAGTTTCGCATATGCCTACGAGCAGTACTTC; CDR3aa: CASSFAYAYEQYF
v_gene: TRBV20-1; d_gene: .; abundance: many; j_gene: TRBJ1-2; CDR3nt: TGCAGTGGATTCCCCTACCTGGACGGAATTTATAGCTACACCTTC; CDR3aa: CSGFPYLDGIYSYTF